What follows describes a single TCR beta chain. CDR3 length equals 15 residues. Trimming removed 2 bases at V and 4 bases at J, with 13 bases between. The germline V gene has CDR1 SGHNT and CDR2 YYREEE (reference sequence). The record originates from a study of T cell changes during pregnancy in multiple sclerosis. Only in-frame clones appear in the TCRdb table, and some are missing; sequencing was by immunoSEQ multiplex PCR. The sample contains approximately 47,000 clones, 70% to 90% of which appear only once. This chain links TRBV5-4 with TRBJ2-1, with D maybe TRBD2 (7 bases). This TCR was sampled from a female donor with multiple sclerosis, enrolled in a pregnancy study. Sequences were derived from peripheral blood, sampled in the first trimester of pregnancy. CDR3 in DNA: TGTGCCAGCAGCTTAGGGGGGGGAGAATACAATGAGCAGTTCTTC. Its translation: CASSLGGGEYNEQFF. Looking up the rest from reference TRBV5-4 and TRBJ2-1 gives the full variable domain: ETGVTQSPTHLIKTRGQQVTLRCSSQSGHNTVSWYQQALGQGPQFIFQYYREEENGRGNFPPRFSGLQFPNYSSELNVNALELDDSALYLCASSLGGGEYNEQFFGPGTRLTVL.